Sequencing of this T cell receptor (beta chain) was carried out in a study of regulatory T cells in long-lasting Graves disease. Specified time point: newly diagnosed GD, antithyroid drugs for less than 3 months. Following extraction of RNA from PBMCs, that RNA was used to make the TCR library. In its sample, this clonotype was seen many times. Its antigen is unknown. Whole-study findings and limits: Persistent disease was characterized by preferential usage of TRBV28, TRBJ1-2 and TRBJ2-5. Patients with persistent Graves' had lower TCR diversity than newly diagnosed patients.

Building of the TCR beta libraries involved iRepertoire HTBI primers and Arm-PCR of CDR3 regions. In TCRdb, the multiplex PCR reads were re-called with MiXCR into one record per CDR3 protein. This table has some 450,000 distinct CDR3 sequences, 16% appearing once. This CDR3 region has 20 residues. V was pared by 6 bases and J by 5 bases, with 31 bases between. These data are also associated with another study on T cells in Graves' hyperthyroidism and ophthalmopathy. This second study says: A first-round RT-PCR of the TCR CDR3 used the HTBI primer set. Expanded thyroid clonotypes (above 0.001) were mostly also found in blood.

The chain links TRBV12-3 or TRBV12-4 to TRBJ2-2; D might be TRBD1 or TRBD2, each matching 6 bases. The sequence was obtained from a woman aged 25 to 39 with Graves disease. Material: peripheral blood mononuclear cells (PBMCs), obtained at new diagnosis, from a patient treated with antithyroid drugs. Written as DNA, the CDR3 is TGTGCCAGCAGCCCCTTACGGGGGACAAGGACGATACCGGGGACCGGGGAGCTGTTTTTT. Its translation: CASSPLRGTRTIPGTGELFF.